One sample yielded the 27 T cell receptor beta chains listed below, sequenced in a study of shared clonotypes between healthy human individuals. Some clones are missing from TCRdb's copy, which holds only in-frame ones; the method was immunoSEQ multiplex PCR. This table holds 2 million or so clones, about 95% found once. Selected positively for CCR7 and CD45RO-negative, naive CD8 cells excluded terminally differentiated effector memory CD45RA+ cells. Input material: naive CD8+ T cells sorted from blood. The receptors here all came from a man aged 18 to 29 in good health.

This clone was counted once. The rearrangement links TRBV2 to TRBJ2-2; 7 positions match TRBD2. CDR3 length equals 14 residues. Per the germline V gene, CDR1 is SNHLY and CDR2 is FYNNEI. After removal of 0 bases from V and 7 bases from J, the junction contained 2 bases not matched to a gene. The CDR3: CASSEAPGGGELFF. The DNA of the CDR3 is TGTGCCAGCAGTGAAGCGCCGGGGGGCGGGGAGCTGTTTTTT.

J is TRBJ1-2 and V is TRBV6-6; D is possibly TRBD1 (5 bases). The CDR3 covers 14 residues. Germline V gene lookup returns CDR1 MNHNY and CDR2 SVGAGI (reference sequence). The V and J ends lost 5 bases and 8 bases respectively, with 18 bases between them. The CDR3 nucleotides read TGTGCCAGCAGTAGCCCGGGACGCGGGGGGGGCTACACCTTC. Translating it yields CASSSPGRGGGYTF.

With regard to this clone: This specimen includes other DNA sequences encoding the same CDR3. The rearrangement links TRBV4-1 to TRBJ2-1; 7 positions agree with TRBD1. The V gene end was trimmed by 1 base and the J gene end by 6 bases; junction bases not matched to a gene: 0. The CDR3 totals 13 residues. CDR1 MGHRA and CDR2 YSYEKL come from the germline V gene. As DNA, the CDR3 is TGCGCCAGCAGCCAAGCAGGGGGCAATGAGCAGTTCTTC. Amino acids: CASSQAGGNEQFF.

The CDR3, as DNA: TGTGCCAGCAGCTCCCCTAGCGGGAGGAACTACAATGAGCAGTTCTTC. This codes for CASSSPSGRNYNEQFF. The chain carries TRBV13 and TRBJ2-1; 11 bases fit TRBD2. The CDR3 has 16 amino acids. Germline CDR1 is PRHDT and CDR2 is FYEKMQ (reference sequence). V trimming: 4 bases; J trimming: 3 bases; junction bases outside the gene matches: 5.

This clone is a singleton in its sample. The rearrangement uses TRBV7-6 and TRBJ2-7, with TRBD1 matching 8 bases. Germline assignment: CDR1 SGHVS and CDR2 FNYEAQ. The ends lost 5 bases at V and 5 bases at J; junction bases unmatched: 8. This CDR3 is 14 amino acids long. The CDR3 reads CASSPRDRSNEQYF. The DNA for the CDR3 is TGTGCCAGCAGCCCCCGGGACAGGTCTAACGAGCAGTACTTC.

The J gene is TRBJ2-3, the V gene TRBV6-4; 7 bases map to TRBD2. CDR1 is MRHNA and CDR2 is SNTAGT in the germline V gene. The CDR3 consists of 17 residues. The trim removed 6 bases at V and 2 bases at J, leaving 14 bases unmatched. CDR3 in DNA: TGTGCCAGCAGGGACGGCTTGGAGCGGGGACCCACAGATACGCAGTATTTT. This gives the protein CASRDGLERGPTDTQYF.

In its sample, this clone was seen once. V is TRBV2 and J is TRBJ1-4; weak D call: TRBD1 (5 bases). Trimming removed 3 bases from V and 1 base from J, with 9 bases in between. The CDR3 sequence is 15 residues long. Germline CDR1 is SNHLY and CDR2 is FYNNEI. The CDR3 loop reads CASSDTGGTNEKLFF. CDR3 nucleotide sequence: TGTGCCAGCAGTGATACAGGCGGAACTAATGAAAAACTGTTTTTT.

This chain connects TRBV29-1 to TRBJ2-7; TRBD1 matches 11 bases. Losses at the gene ends were 0 bases for V and 2 bases for J; bases not matched to a gene: 9. This CDR3 spans 17 amino acids. Germline V gene sequence: CDR1 SQVTM, CDR2 ANQGSEA. DNA for the CDR3: TGCAGCGTTGAAGATCGGGCGGGGACAGGGGGGACCTACGAGCAGTACTTC. Amino acid sequence: CSVEDRAGTGGTYEQYF.

Turning to this clone: A read error may account for a junction end that differs from germline. J is TRBJ1-2 and V is TRBV7-7; D is unclear. This CDR3 comprises 15 residues. Germline values: CDR1 SSHAT, CDR2 FNYEAQ (reference sequence). The CDR3 loop reads CASSPPGDKGVGYTF. CDR3 bases: TGTGCTAGCAGCCCACCGGGAGACAAGGGTGTGGGCTACACCTTC.

The chain has TRBV4-1 and TRBJ1-2; 7 bases fit TRBD1. The CDR3 totals 15 residues. Trimming removed 0 bases from V and 4 bases from J; junction bases left unmatched: 5. Germline lookup yields CDR1 MGHRA and CDR2 YSYEKL. Here the CDR3 DNA reads TGCGCCAGCAGCCAAGAACAGGGGTCGAGCTATGGCTACACCTTC. It translates to CASSQEQGSSYGYTF.

The genes are TRBV12-1 and TRBJ2-7; TRBD1 is the table's D call, not checked against the DNA. TRBV12-1 is a pseudogene locus. The CDR3 contains 13 residues. CDR3: CASSRDSPYEQYF. The DNA of the CDR3 is TGTGCCAGCAGCCGGGACAGTCCCTACGAGCAGTACTTC.

This clone was observed once. V gene TRBV9 combines with J gene TRBJ2-2; no firm D call. CDR3 length: 16 residues. CDR1 SGDLS and CDR2 YYNGEE come from the germline V gene. The V gene lost 0 bases and the J gene lost 1 base, with 10 bases spanning the gap. CDR3 loop: CASSVDGSMNTGELFF. Here the CDR3 DNA reads TGTGCCAGCAGCGTAGATGGTTCGATGAACACCGGGGAGCTGTTTTTT. Full variable domain (rest looked up from reference TRBV9 and TRBJ2-2): DSGVTQTPKHLITATGQRVTLRCSPRSGDLSVYWYQQSLDQGLQFLIQYYNGEERAKGNILERFSAQQFPDLHSELNLSSLELGDSALYFCASSVDGSMNTGELFFGEGSRLTVL.

The chain combines TRBV7-9 with TRBJ1-3; a possible D gene is TRBD1 (5 bases). Germline V gene lookup returns CDR1 SEHNR and CDR2 FQNEAQ (reference sequence). V was shortened by 2 bases and J by 0 bases, with 14 bases between the two germline ends. The CDR3 is 17 residues long. The CDR3 loop is CASSLLGDPSSGNTIYF. CDR3 coding DNA: TGTGCCAGCAGCTTACTAGGGGACCCAAGCTCTGGAAACACCATATATTTT.

The chain recombines TRBV29-1 with TRBJ2-7; TRBD2 aligns across 13 bases. Per germline, CDR1 SQVTM and CDR2 ANQGSEA. The CDR3 totals 15 residues. V dropped 6 bases and J dropped 5; count of bases not matched to a gene: 10. CDR3 DNA sequence: TGCAGCGTGACGGCTGGACTAGCGGGAGCCGACGAGCAGTACTTC. Protein product: CSVTAGLAGADEQYF.

The gene calls are TRBV19 and TRBJ2-1; D gene uncertain. In germline, CDR1 is LNHDA, CDR2 SQIVND (reference sequence). Trimming shortened V by 1 base and J by 6 bases, and 7 bases separated the two germline ends. This CDR3 has 13 residues. The CDR3 region has the DNA TGTGCCAGTAGTATAGGTTGGGGCAATGAGCAGTTCTTC. Encoded protein: CASSIGWGNEQFF.

On this clone: A single base separates this from a much larger clone, so it may be a read error. The same CDR3 can be traced to other DNA sequences in this sample. The chain uses TRBV30 and TRBJ1-1, with D hard to call. CDR3 length: 13 amino acids. The V gene lost 1 base and the J gene lost 1 base, with 7 bases spanning the gap. Looked up from germline, CDR1 is GTSNPN and CDR2 is SVGIG (reference sequence). CDR3 coding DNA: TGTGCCTGGAGTGGTAGGGCGAACACTGAAGCTTTCTTT. Protein sequence: CAWSGRANTEAFF.

V gene TRBV7-9 combines with J gene TRBJ2-7, with 11 bases lining up with TRBD1. CDR3 length: 15 amino acids. Germline CDR1 SEHNR, CDR2 FQNEAQ (reference sequence). Unmatched junction bases numbered 5, after V lost 5 bases and J lost 2 bases. The CDR3 is CASSTGQGAAYEQYF. CDR3 sequence (DNA): TGTGCCAGCAGCACCGGACAGGGGGCAGCCTACGAGCAGTACTTC.

The genes are TRBV7-2 and TRBJ1-2; TRBD1 agrees at 10 bases. The J segment lost 5 bases and the V segment lost 4 bases, leaving 4 bases of the junction unmatched. Germline CDR1 reads SGHTA; CDR2 reads FQGNSA. The CDR3 runs to 14 residues. The CDR3, as DNA: TGTGCCAGCAGCTCCGGGACAGGGGCTTATGGCTACACCTTC. Translated, it gives CASSSGTGAYGYTF.

V usage is TRBV5-6 and J usage is TRBJ2-7; 7 bases map to TRBD1. This CDR3 region has 14 residues. V lost 4 bases, J lost 5 bases, and 9 bases stayed unmatched. Germline assignment: CDR1 SGHDT and CDR2 YYEEEE. CDR3 region: CASSQETGANEQYF. CDR3 nucleotide sequence: TGTGCCAGCAGCCAAGAAACAGGGGCCAACGAGCAGTACTTC.

The chain combines TRBV5-1 with TRBJ2-7; TRBD1 matches 8 bases. V was pared by 0 bases and J by 6 bases, with 17 bases of the junction left unmatched. CDR1 SGHRS and CDR2 YFSETQ come from the germline V gene. The CDR3 is 18 amino acids. CDR3 nucleotides: TGCGCCAGCAGCTTGGGGGGTTCCCTGGACAGGGCCCCACGCGAGCAGTACTTC. This sequence encodes CASSLGGSLDRAPREQYF.

The V gene is TRBV4-3, the J gene TRBJ2-7, with unresolved D. This CDR3 spans 14 amino acids. V was clipped by 0 bases and J by 7 bases, with 13 bases between them. The germline V gene encodes CDR1 LGHNA and CDR2 YSLEER. CDR3 sequence (DNA): TGCGCCAGCAGCCAAGATTCCTCCCCAGATGAGCAGTACTTC. This translates into CASSQDSSPDEQYF.

This clone showed up just once. DNA for the CDR3: TGTGCCACCAGCAGAGATCCCGGGTTGGCCGGGGAGCTGTTTTTT. Amino acids: CATSRDPGLAGELFF. This chain connects TRBV15 to TRBJ2-2; D unresolved. This CDR3 comprises 15 residues. From germline, CDR1 is LNHNV and CDR2 YYDKDF (reference sequence). V was clipped by 0 bases and J by 6 bases, with 11 bases between them. The full variable domain, with the rest looked up from reference TRBV15 and TRBJ2-2, is DAMVIQNPRYQVTQFGKPVTLSCSQTLNHNVMYWYQQKSSQAPKLLFHYYDKDFNNEADTPDNFQSRRPNTSFCFLDIRSPGLGDTAMYLCATSRDPGLAGELFFGEGSRLTVL.

The V and J genes are TRBV6-1 and TRBJ2-7, with 10 positions matching TRBD1. The V gene's germline CDR1 is MNHNS and CDR2 SASEGT. This CDR3 region has 14 residues. V was pared by 3 bases and J by 7 bases, with 6 bases of the junction left unmatched. The CDR3 coding sequence is TGTGCCAGCAGTGACGGACAGGGGGTTTGGGAGCAGTACTTC. As protein: CASSDGQGVWEQYF.

The chain combines TRBV5-8 with TRBJ1-1; D is possibly TRBD1 (6 bases). CDR3 length: 15 residues. Trimming shortened V by 4 bases and J by 0 bases, and 13 bases separated the two germline ends. Germline CDR1 reads SGHTS; CDR2 reads YDEGEE. Written as DNA, the CDR3 is TGTGCCAGCAGCCTGAGACAGGTCATGAACACTGAAGCTTTCTTT. Residues: CASSLRQVMNTEAFF. Filled out from reference TRBV5-8 and TRBJ1-1, the complete variable domain reads EAGVTQSPTHLIKTRGQQATLRCSPISGHTSVYWYQQALGLGLQFLLWYDEGEERNRGNFPPRFSGRQFPNYSSELNVNALELEDSALYLCASSLRQVMNTEAFFGQGTRLTVV.

This chain links TRBV21-1 with TRBJ1-6. TRBV21-1 is marked as a pseudogene. CDR3 length equals 13 residues. In DNA, the CDR3 is TGTGCCAGCACCGGAGAGAGGCCGGTTACCCTCCACTTT. This codes for CASTGERPVTLHF.

The chain is built from TRBV29-1 and TRBJ2-1, with 7 bases matching TRBD2. The V gene end was trimmed by 2 bases and the J gene end by 4 bases; junction bases not matched to a gene: 11. Per germline, CDR1 SQVTM and CDR2 ANQGSEA. There are 16 residues in the CDR3. The CDR3 loop reads CSVEHFAGAVYNEQFF. In DNA, the CDR3 is TGCAGCGTTGAACACTTCGCGGGAGCTGTATACAATGAGCAGTTCTTC.

The J gene is TRBJ2-7, the V gene TRBV9; TRBD1 aligns across 8 bases. Unmatched junction bases numbered 10, after V lost 1 base and J lost 4 bases. The CDR3 sequence is 16 residues long. Germline V gives CDR1 SGDLS, CDR2 YYNGEE. The CDR3 DNA reads TGTGCCAGCAGCGTATCTTGGCAGGGGGCGAGATACGAGCAGTACTTC. Translated, it gives CASSVSWQGARYEQYF.